Each of the 11 T cell receptor beta chains below was sequenced from the same sample in a study of Graves' ophthalmopathy and Graves' hyperthyroidism. RNA transcripts served as template for amplifying TCR beta CDR3 sequences. A first-round RT-PCR used HTBI primers, followed by a second-round multiplex PCR. In TCRdb, the multiplex PCR reads were re-called with MiXCR into one record per CDR3 protein. Of around 1.1 million distinct CDR3 sequences in the sample, roughly two fifths were seen once. Sequences were obtained from peripheral blood or thyroid tissue (not recorded which). The receptors derive from an adult man with Graves' hyperthyroidism.

The chain joins TRBV29-1 to TRBJ1-3; possible D gene TRBD1, 6 bases. V was pared by 4 bases and J by 1 base, with 14 bases between. The CDR3 runs to 15 residues. Germline V gene data show CDR1 as SQVTM and CDR2 as ANQGSEA. CDR3 protein: CSVAGGWESGNTIYF. CDR3 bases: TGCAGCGTTGCGGGGGGCTGGGAATCTGGAAACACCATATATTTT. Using reference TRBV29-1 and TRBJ1-3 for the parts outside the CDR3, the full variable domain is SAVISQKPSRDICQRGTSLTIQCQVDSQVTMMFWYRQQPGQSLTLIATANQGSEATYESGFVIDKFPISRPNLTFSTLTVSNMSPEDSSIYLCSVAGGWESGNTIYFGEGSWLTVV.

This clonotype has a single count. The chain employs TRBV7-9 and TRBJ1-2, with TRBD1 matching 8 bases. This CDR3 is 15 amino acids long. The V gene's germline CDR1 is SEHNR and CDR2 FQNEAQ (reference sequence). Losses at the gene ends were 3 bases for V and 8 bases for J; bases not matched to a gene: 11. CDR3 protein: CASSFKSGGQGGYTF. CDR3 coding DNA: TGTGCCAGCAGCTTCAAAAGTGGAGGACAGGGCGGCTACACCTTC.

This clonotype was detected many times. The chain is built from TRBV10-3 and TRBJ2-2; D tentatively fits TRBD1 or TRBD2 (5 bases each). The germline CDR1 and CDR2 sequences are ENHRY and SYGVKD. The ends were cut back, 4 bases at V and 7 bases at J, with 13 bases in the middle. The CDR3 spans 14 residues. CDR3 protein: CAISARDGGGELFF. As DNA, the CDR3 is TGTGCCATCAGTGCAAGGGACGGAGGCGGGGAGCTGTTTTTT.

On this clonotype: One junction end disagrees with the germline gene, perhaps due to a read error. The chain recombines TRBV10-3 with TRBJ2-7, with 7 bases that match TRBD2. The germline V gene has CDR1 ENHRY and CDR2 SYGVKD. The length of the CDR3 is 14 residues. CDR3: CASLAAGGTGELYF. In nucleotides, the CDR3 is TGTGCCAGCCTAGCGGCGGGTGGCACCGGGGAGCTGTACTTC.

The genes are TRBV29-1 and TRBJ1-2; D might be TRBD1 (6 bases). Trimming left V 8 bases short and J 2 bases short, with 15 bases between. This CDR3 is 13 amino acids long. Germline V lookup: CDR1 SQVTM, CDR2 ANQGSEA. CDR3 sequence (DNA): TGCAGCTTGGCTCCCGACAGGAACTATGGCTACACCTTC. Its protein is CSLAPDRNYGYTF. Full variable domain (rest looked up from reference TRBV29-1 and TRBJ1-2): SAVISQKPSRDICQRGTSLTIQCQVDSQVTMMFWYRQQPGQSLTLIATANQGSEATYESGFVIDKFPISRPNLTFSTLTVSNMSPEDSSIYLCSLAPDRNYGYTFGSGTRLTVV.

Ten or more counts support this clonotype. J is TRBJ1-6 and V is TRBV15, with D hard to call. V shed 3 bases and J shed 8 bases, with 14 bases lying between them. Germline V lookup: CDR1 LNHNV, CDR2 YYDKDF (reference sequence). This CDR3 is 15 amino acids long. This chain's CDR3 is CATSRSPGGDSPLHF. The CDR3 DNA reads TGTGCCACCAGCAGGTCCCCAGGCGGTGATTCACCCCTCCACTTT. The full variable domain, with the rest looked up from reference TRBV15 and TRBJ1-6, is DAMVIQNPRYQVTQFGKPVTLSCSQTLNHNVMYWYQQKSSQAPKLLFHYYDKDFNNEADTPDNFQSRRPNTSFCFLDIRSPGLGDTAMYLCATSRSPGGDSPLHFGNGTRLTVT.

This chain links TRBV7-2 with TRBJ2-7, with D uncertain. Germline V lookup: CDR1 SGHTA, CDR2 FQGNSA. Deletions cut 6 bases from V and 2 bases from J, with 8 bases between. The CDR3 consists of 12 residues. CDR3 loop: CASRDLTYEQYF. The CDR3 DNA reads as TGTGCCAGCAGAGACCTAACCTACGAGCAGTACTTC.

V and J are TRBV3-1 and TRBJ1-5; D call uncertain. The V and J ends lost 0 bases and 7 bases respectively, with 13 bases between them. The CDR3 extends over 15 amino acids. CDR1 LGHDT and CDR2 YNNKEL come from the germline V gene (reference sequence). CDR3 DNA sequence: TGTGCCAGCAGCCAAGATCCTAGAGGGCTACAGCCCCAGCATTTT. It encodes CASSQDPRGLQPQHF.

V is TRBV29-1 and J is TRBJ1-6, with 8 bases fitting TRBD1. Trimming at V came to 8 bases and at J to 9 bases, leaving 21 bases not matched to a gene. The CDR3 runs 17 residues. The V gene's germline CDR1 is SQVTM and CDR2 ANQGSEA. CDR3 coding DNA: TGCAGCTTGGGGGGGACAGGATTGCACGAGCACCGTTCACCCCTCCACTTT. This sequence encodes CSLGGTGLHEHRSPLHF. Supplemented by reference TRBV29-1 and TRBJ1-6, the full variable domain reads SAVISQKPSRDICQRGTSLTIQCQVDSQVTMMFWYRQQPGQSLTLIATANQGSEATYESGFVIDKFPISRPNLTFSTLTVSNMSPEDSSIYLCSLGGTGLHEHRSPLHFGNGTRLTVT.

In its sample, this clonotype was seen many times. The chain carries TRBV7-2 and TRBJ2-5; the match to TRBD2 covers 10 bases. Germline V lookup: CDR1 SGHTA, CDR2 FQGNSA. V lost 6 bases, J lost 5 bases, and 9 bases stayed unmatched. The CDR3 loop spans 15 amino acids. The chain's CDR3 is CASRRGTSEGETQYF. For the CDR3, the DNA is TGTGCCAGCAGGCGCGGGACTAGCGAGGGCGAGACCCAGTACTTC.

This clonotype was picked up a small number of times. The chain is built from TRBV5-1 and TRBJ2-5, with a possible D match to TRBD1 (5 bases). CDR3 length equals 17 residues. The germline V and J ends were trimmed by 8 bases and 7 bases, with 30 bases remaining between them. From germline, CDR1 is SGHRS and CDR2 YFSETQ. The chain's CDR3 is CASSNIRGPGASGTQYF. Written as DNA, the CDR3 is TGCGCCAGTTCCAATATAAGGGGCCCCGGCGCTAGTGGGACCCAGTACTTC. Full variable domain (missing parts from reference TRBV5-1 and TRBJ2-5): KAGVTQTPRYLIKTRGQQVTLSCSPISGHRSVSWYQQTPGQGLQFLFEYFSETQRNKGNFPGRFSGRQFSNSRSEMNVSTLELGDSALYLCASSNIRGPGASGTQYFGPGTRLLVL.